Sequencing of this TCR beta chain was carried out in a study of cytomegalovirus exposure and HLA in healthy donors. This clone occurred once. Primers: 60 Vbeta forward and 13 Jbeta reverse. The data were produced by immunoSEQ multiplex PCR, yet TCRdb's version contains in-frame clones alone and is incomplete. Of 150,000 to 200,000 clones in the sample, more than 70% were seen once. Germline lookup yields CDR1 SGHRS and CDR2 YFSETQ. The ends lost 4 bases at V and 10 bases at J; junction bases unmatched: 7. This CDR3 comprises 12 residues. The specimen was PBMCs. V is TRBV5-1 and J is TRBJ1-1; 7 bases fit TRBD1. This receptor was obtained from a woman aged 35 to 49 in good health and CMV-seronegative. CDR3 coding DNA: TGCGCCAGCAGCAACGACAGGGCGTCAGCTTTCTTT. The encoded protein is CASSNDRASAFF. The whole variable domain, remainder taken from reference TRBV5-1 and TRBJ1-1, is KAGVTQTPRYLIKTRGQQVTLSCSPISGHRSVSWYQQTPGQGLQFLFEYFSETQRNKGNFPGRFSGRQFSNSRSEMNVSTLELGDSALYLCASSNDRASAFFGQGTRLTVV.